The clone carrying this T cell receptor beta chain was detected many times. A second PCR, run for about 7 to 11 cycles, used a sample-barcoded 5' primer plus a J-beta primer mix. TCRdb re-called the 5' RACE reads through MiXCR, storing one row per CDR3 protein. The sample records about 670,000 distinct CDR3 sequences, roughly two fifths being singletons. The sample is drawn from a study of blood T cells in healthy people across ages. CDR1 and CDR2 from the germline V gene are MDHEN and SYDVKM. Trimming removed 8 bases from V and 7 bases from J; junction bases left unmatched: 16. CDR3 length: 16 residues.

V usage is TRBV28 and J usage is TRBJ2-3, with 9 bases matching TRBD2. The sequenced sample consisted of blood. This TCR came from a man at least 80 years old in good health. The CDR3 sequence: CASRRSGGRAVNTQYF. CDR3 sequence (DNA): TGTGCCAGCCGACGTTCCGGCGGGAGGGCGGTGAATACGCAGTATTTT.